The 18 T cell receptor beta chains given below trace back to one sample, sequenced in a study of TIL therapy for anti-PD-1-resistant metastatic lung cancer. This was the immunoSEQ v3 assay. Produced via immunoSEQ multiplex PCR; TCRdb's table is partial and in-frame only. Among about 60,000 clones, roughly 84% were seen once, and the ten largest hold around 2.6%. Time point described: pre-treatment sample, taken before nivolumab and TIL therapy. The input for sequencing was blood, taken at baseline. The receptor source for this set is a person between 25 and 80 years old with non-small cell lung cancer.

J is TRBJ2-7 and V is TRBV27, with 11 bases aligning to TRBD2. The CDR3 contains 15 residues. J gave up 1 base and V 6 bases, and 5 bases lay outside the gene matches. Germline CDR1 MNHEY, CDR2 SMNVEV (reference sequence). The CDR3 protein is CASRPVAGGSYEQYF. The CDR3 nucleotides read TGTGCCAGCAGACCAGTAGCGGGAGGGTCCTACGAGCAGTACTTC.

This chain connects TRBV7-3 to TRBJ2-4; D is possibly TRBD2 (5 bases). Trimming left V 3 bases short and J 2 bases short, with 11 bases between. Per germline, CDR1 SGHTA and CDR2 FQGTGA. This CDR3 contains 15 residues. The CDR3 reads CASSLTKGPKNIQYF. The CDR3 DNA reads as TGTGCCAGCAGCTTGACTAAAGGTCCCAAAAACATTCAGTACTTC.

V gene TRBV7-6 combines with J gene TRBJ2-1; TRBD1 matches 8 bases. The ends lost 1 base at V and 8 bases at J; junction bases unmatched: 7. This CDR3 contains 15 residues. Germline V gives CDR1 SGHVS, CDR2 FNYEAQ. The DNA of the CDR3 is TGTGCCAGCAGCTTAGGGGTAGGACAGGGCGATGAGCAGTTCTTC. It codes for CASSLGVGQGDEQFF.

The V call is TRBV4-1, the J call TRBJ1-1, with TRBD1 matching 7 bases. Germline CDR1 MGHRA, CDR2 YSYEKL. The CDR3 sequence is 13 residues long. Germline trimming cut 3 bases from V and 8 bases from J; bases unmatched to any gene: 6. The DNA of the CDR3 is TGCGCCAGCAGCCAGGACCCGACAGGGGAAGCTTTCTTT. This translates into CASSQDPTGEAFF.

The chain joins TRBV25-1 to TRBJ1-1; weak D call: TRBD1 (5 bases). In germline, CDR1 is MGHDK, CDR2 SYGVNS. Between the trimmed V and J ends, which lost 6 bases and 4 bases, there was a span of 12 bases. The CDR3 loop spans 13 amino acids. CDR3 sequence: CASSFGGATEAFF. The CDR3 region has the DNA TGTGCCAGCAGCTTTGGGGGTGCCACTGAAGCTTTCTTT.

This chain uses TRBV7-2 with TRBJ2-3; D is unresolved. Germline-derived CDR1 and CDR2 are SGHTA and FQGNSA. V lost 3 bases and J 5 bases, leaving 6 bases between the germline ends. There are 12 residues in the CDR3. The CDR3 nucleotides read TGTGCCAGCAGCTTTCTTATAGATACGCAGTATTTT. This codes for CASSFLIDTQYF. The variable domain in full, completed from reference TRBV7-2 and TRBJ2-3, reads GAGVSQSPSNKVTEKGKDVELRCDPISGHTALYWYRQSLGQGLEFLIYFQGNSAPDKSGLPSDRFSAERTGGSVSTLTIQRTQQEDSAVYLCASSFLIDTQYFGPGTRLTVL.

V and J are TRBV11-2 and TRBJ2-7; 8 positions agree with TRBD2. V trimming: 5 bases; J trimming: 3 bases; junction bases outside the gene matches: 18. The CDR3 runs 18 residues. Germline V lookup: CDR1 SGHAT, CDR2 FQNNGV. Here the CDR3 DNA reads TGTGCCAGCAGCCCAATCAATCGTGGGCGGGGGGACGGCTACGAGCAGTACTTC. Translated, it gives CASSPINRGRGDGYEQYF.

This clone was seen a few times. The V gene is TRBV19, the J gene TRBJ1-2, with 9 nucleotides matching TRBD1. The CDR3 runs to 18 residues. The germline CDR1 and CDR2 sequences are LNHDA and SQIVND (reference sequence). V dropped 3 bases and J dropped 1; count of bases not matched to a gene: 12. CDR3 in DNA: TGTGCCAGTAGTATCCCCCGGACAGGGGTAAGTCATAACTATGGCTACACCTTC. It yields the protein CASSIPRTGVSHNYGYTF.

The sample holds one count of this clone. V is TRBV4-1 and J is TRBJ2-7; a weak D match, TRBD2 (5 bases). The CDR3 consists of 19 residues. V lost 0 bases and J 3 bases, leaving 24 bases between the germline ends. Germline CDR1 is MGHRA and CDR2 is YSYEKL. As DNA, the CDR3 is TGCGCCAGCAGCCAAGATCTGTCTCAAGTGGGATTAGGGAGCTACGAGCAGTACTTC. It is translated as CASSQDLSQVGLGSYEQYF.

The table lists this clone with a count of one. The CDR3 DNA follows: TGTGCCAGCAGTTACGGCCCGGAGCAGTACTTC. Translation: CASSYGPEQYF. V and J are TRBV6-5 and TRBJ2-7; D call uncertain. CDR1 MNHEY and CDR2 SVGAGI come from the germline V gene. The CDR3 sequence is 11 residues long. V lost 2 bases and J lost 7, with 6 bases in between.

The chain links TRBV30 to TRBJ2-7; D perhaps matches TRBD2 (6 bases). The length of the CDR3 is 14 residues. Germline CDR1 reads GTSNPN; CDR2 reads SVGIG (reference sequence). Trimming shortened V by 0 bases and J by 2 bases, and 11 bases separated the two germline ends. CDR3 amino acids: CAWSVKGLAYEQYF. The CDR3 DNA sequence: TGTGCCTGGAGTGTTAAGGGACTGGCCTACGAGCAGTACTTC.

This chain uses TRBV27 with TRBJ1-1; 7 bases fit TRBD1. The length of the CDR3 is 13 residues. Germline lookup yields CDR1 MNHEY and CDR2 SMNVEV (reference sequence). V lost 6 bases, J lost 5 bases, and 6 bases stayed unmatched. The CDR3 loop reads CASRTGQVTEAFF. The CDR3 DNA reads TGTGCCAGCAGGACAGGGCAGGTTACTGAAGCTTTCTTT.

This rearrangement joins TRBV12-5 to TRBJ2-4; D is perhaps TRBD1 (6 bases). Between the trimmed V and J ends, which lost 8 bases and 0 bases, there was a span of 23 bases. In germline, CDR1 is LGHNT, CDR2 FRNRAP. This CDR3 spans 18 amino acids. CDR3 DNA: TGTGCTAGTTTGGGGGTATCGGGACACAGTTTAGCCAAAAACATTCAGTACTTC. Translating it yields CASLGVSGHSLAKNIQYF.

This clone was picked up one time. The V and J genes are TRBV29-1 and TRBJ1-1; tentatively, D is TRBD1 (6 bases). V lost 5 bases to trimming and J lost 5 bases, with 15 bases between them. This CDR3 comprises 13 residues. The V gene's germline CDR1 is SQVTM and CDR2 ANQGSEA. The CDR3 DNA reads TGCAGCGTTACCCAGGGGTTTTCGACTGAAGCTTTCTTT. It encodes CSVTQGFSTEAFF.

This CDR3 reads CGTGQQMNTEAFF. As DNA, the CDR3 is TGTGGGACGGGACAGCAAATGAACACTGAAGCTTTCTTT. This chain links TRBV19 with TRBJ1-1, with 7 positions matching TRBD1. The germline gives CDR1 LNHDA, CDR2 SQIVND (reference sequence). The length of the CDR3 is 13 residues.

The J gene is TRBJ1-1, the V gene TRBV19; no clear D. The ends were cut back, 1 base at V and 4 bases at J, with 19 bases in the middle. The CDR3 is 17 amino acids. Germline V gives CDR1 LNHDA, CDR2 SQIVND (reference sequence). DNA for the CDR3: TGTGCCAGTAGTATAGGCAGGCGCTCCCCCGGAGGCACTGAAGCTTTCTTT. Its protein is CASSIGRRSPGGTEAFF. Combining the CDR3 with reference TRBV19 and TRBJ1-1 gives the whole variable domain DGGITQSPKYLFRKEGQNVTLSCEQNLNHDAMYWYRQDPGQGLRLIYYSQIVNDFQKGDIAEGYSVSREKKESFPLTVTSAQKNPTAFYLCASSIGRRSPGGTEAFFGQGTRLTVV.

This clone has only one observation. The chain links TRBV2 to TRBJ2-1; D gene ambiguous. V was shortened by 6 bases and J by 0 bases, with 12 bases between the two germline ends. Germline CDR1 and CDR2: SNHLY and FYNNEI. This CDR3 has 15 amino acids. The chain's CDR3 is CASRPMTSSYNEQFF. The CDR3 DNA sequence: TGTGCCAGCAGGCCCATGACAAGCTCCTACAATGAGCAGTTCTTC.

The chain is built from TRBV20-1 and TRBJ2-5; maybe TRBD2 (6 bases). The CDR3 covers 17 residues. V was clipped by 3 bases and J by 6 bases, with 26 bases between them. Germline CDR1 and CDR2: DFQATT and SNEGSKA (reference sequence). In nucleotides, the CDR3 is TGCAGTGCTAGTGTTGGGATGACCTGGAGGGGTATCAAGACCCAGTACTTC. It specifies CSASVGMTWRGIKTQYF.